This TCR beta chain appears in the sequencing data of a study of cytomegalovirus exposure and HLA in healthy donors. For the study at large: There were 300 to 400 genotyped donors. Of these, roughly 80% fell in the genetic ancestry cluster associated with self-reported Caucasian donors.

Study-level results: TCR beta chains numbering some 160 were designated cytomegalovirus-associated.

As regards this clone: What it binds is not known.

Primers included in the PCR were 60 Vbeta and 13 Jbeta primers. TCRdb's copy holds only in-frame clones and misses some; the assay was immunoSEQ multiplex PCR. The data hold fewer than 250,000 clones, with 78% observed a single time. The specimen was PBMCs. This receptor was obtained from a woman aged 30 to 39 in good health and CMV-seropositive.

Here the CDR3 reads CASSEARNQETQYF. DNA of the CDR3: TGTGCCAGCAGTGAAGCGCGGAACCAAGAGACCCAGTACTTC. This chain joins TRBV2 and TRBJ2-5, with no clear D. CDR1 is SNHLY, CDR2 FYNNEI, per germline. V was clipped by 0 bases and J by 0 bases, with 5 bases between them. There are 14 residues in the CDR3.